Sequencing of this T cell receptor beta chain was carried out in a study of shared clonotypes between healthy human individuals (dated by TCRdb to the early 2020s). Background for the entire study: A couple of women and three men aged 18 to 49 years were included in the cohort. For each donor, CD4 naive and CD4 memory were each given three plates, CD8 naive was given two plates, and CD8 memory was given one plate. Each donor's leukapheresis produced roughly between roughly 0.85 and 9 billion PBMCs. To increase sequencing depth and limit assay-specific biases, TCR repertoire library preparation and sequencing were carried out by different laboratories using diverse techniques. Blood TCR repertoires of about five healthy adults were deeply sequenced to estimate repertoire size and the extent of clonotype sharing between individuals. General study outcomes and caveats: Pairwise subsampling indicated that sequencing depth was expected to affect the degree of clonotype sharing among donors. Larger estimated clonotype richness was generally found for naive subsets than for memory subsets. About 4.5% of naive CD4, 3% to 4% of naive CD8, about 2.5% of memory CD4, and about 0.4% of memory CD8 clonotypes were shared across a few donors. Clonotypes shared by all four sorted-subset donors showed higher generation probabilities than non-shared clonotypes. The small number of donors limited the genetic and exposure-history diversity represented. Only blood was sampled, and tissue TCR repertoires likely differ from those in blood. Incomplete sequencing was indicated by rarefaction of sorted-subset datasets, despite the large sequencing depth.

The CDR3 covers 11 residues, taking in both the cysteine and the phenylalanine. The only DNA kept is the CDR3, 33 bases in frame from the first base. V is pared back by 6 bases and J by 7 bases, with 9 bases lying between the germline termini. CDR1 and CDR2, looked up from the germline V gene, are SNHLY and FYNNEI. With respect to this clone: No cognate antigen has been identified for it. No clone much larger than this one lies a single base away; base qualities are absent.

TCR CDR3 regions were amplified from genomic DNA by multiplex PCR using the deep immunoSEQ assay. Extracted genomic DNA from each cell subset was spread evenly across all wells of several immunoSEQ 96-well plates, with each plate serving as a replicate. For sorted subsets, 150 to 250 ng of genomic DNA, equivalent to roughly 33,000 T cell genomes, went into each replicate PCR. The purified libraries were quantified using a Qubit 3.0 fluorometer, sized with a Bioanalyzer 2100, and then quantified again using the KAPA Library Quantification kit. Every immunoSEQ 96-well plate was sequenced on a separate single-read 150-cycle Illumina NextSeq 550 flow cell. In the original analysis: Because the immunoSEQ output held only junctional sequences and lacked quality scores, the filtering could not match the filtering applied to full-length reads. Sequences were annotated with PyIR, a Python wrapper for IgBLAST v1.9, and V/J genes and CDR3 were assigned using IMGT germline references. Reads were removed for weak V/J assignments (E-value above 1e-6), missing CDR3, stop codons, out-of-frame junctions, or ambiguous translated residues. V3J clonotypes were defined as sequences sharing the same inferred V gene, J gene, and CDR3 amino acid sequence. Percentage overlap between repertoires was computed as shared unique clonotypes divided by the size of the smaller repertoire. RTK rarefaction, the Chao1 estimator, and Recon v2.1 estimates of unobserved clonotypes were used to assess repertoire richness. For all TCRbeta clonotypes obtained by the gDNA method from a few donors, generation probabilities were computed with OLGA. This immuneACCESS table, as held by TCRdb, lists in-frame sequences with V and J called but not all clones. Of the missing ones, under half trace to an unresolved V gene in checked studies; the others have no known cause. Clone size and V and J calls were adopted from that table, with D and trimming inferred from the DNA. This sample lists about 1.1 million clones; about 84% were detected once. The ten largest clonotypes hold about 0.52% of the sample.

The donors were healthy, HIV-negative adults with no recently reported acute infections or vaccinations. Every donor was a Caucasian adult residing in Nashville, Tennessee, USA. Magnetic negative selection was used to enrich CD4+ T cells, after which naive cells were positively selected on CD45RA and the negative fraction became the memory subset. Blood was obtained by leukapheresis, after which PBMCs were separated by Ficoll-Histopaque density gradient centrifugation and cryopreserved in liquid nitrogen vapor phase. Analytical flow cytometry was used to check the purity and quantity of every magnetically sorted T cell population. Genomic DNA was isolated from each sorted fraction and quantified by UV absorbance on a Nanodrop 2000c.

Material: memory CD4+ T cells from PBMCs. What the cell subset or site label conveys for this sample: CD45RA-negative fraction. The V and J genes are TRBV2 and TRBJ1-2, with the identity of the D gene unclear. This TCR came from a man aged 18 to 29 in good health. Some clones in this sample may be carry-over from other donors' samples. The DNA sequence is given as TGTGCCAGCAGGCTCCGACTTGGCTACACCTTC. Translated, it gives CASRLRLGYTF. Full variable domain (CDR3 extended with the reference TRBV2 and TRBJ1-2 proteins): EPEVTQTPSHQVTQMGQEVILRCVPISNHLYFYWYRQILGQKVEFLVSFYNNEISEKSEIFDDQFSVERPDGSNFTLKIRSTKLEDSAMYFCASRLRLGYTFGSGTRLTVV.